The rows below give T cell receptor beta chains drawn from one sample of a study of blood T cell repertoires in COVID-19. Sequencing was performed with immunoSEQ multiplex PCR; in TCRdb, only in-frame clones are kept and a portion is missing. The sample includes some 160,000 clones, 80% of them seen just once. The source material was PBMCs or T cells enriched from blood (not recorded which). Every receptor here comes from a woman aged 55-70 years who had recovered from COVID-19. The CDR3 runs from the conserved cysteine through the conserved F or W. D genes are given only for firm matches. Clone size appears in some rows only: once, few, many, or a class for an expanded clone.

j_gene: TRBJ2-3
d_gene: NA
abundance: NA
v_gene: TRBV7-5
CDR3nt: TGTGCCAGAAGCCCGCCCACAGACCTAGCGGGGGACATCGCTACGCAGTATTTT
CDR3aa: CARSPPTDLAGDIATQYF

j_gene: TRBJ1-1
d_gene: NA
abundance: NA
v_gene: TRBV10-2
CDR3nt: TGCGCCAGCCGGGGTTTTTCCGCTGGGAACACTGAAGCTTTCTTT
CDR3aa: CASRGFSAGNTEAFF

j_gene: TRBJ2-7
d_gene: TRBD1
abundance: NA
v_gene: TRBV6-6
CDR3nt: TGTGCCAGCAGTCCCGGACAGGGGTTCTCCTACGAGCAGTACTTC
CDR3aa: CASSPGQGFSYEQYF

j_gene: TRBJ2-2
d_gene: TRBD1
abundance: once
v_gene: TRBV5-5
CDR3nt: TGTGCCAGCAGCCTAGCCGGGACAGGGACGATGGTTTTGAACACCGGGGAGCTGTTTTTT
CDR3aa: CASSLAGTGTMVLNTGELFF

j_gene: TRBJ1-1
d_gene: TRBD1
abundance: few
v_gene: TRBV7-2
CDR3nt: TGTGCCAGCAGCTTAGGGACAGGGACCCAAGCTTTCTTT
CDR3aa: CASSLGTGTQAFF

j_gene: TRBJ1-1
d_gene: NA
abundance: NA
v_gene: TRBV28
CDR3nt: TGTGCCAGCAGCCCTCAGGGAAACACTGAAGCTTTCTTT
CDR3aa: CASSPQGNTEAFF

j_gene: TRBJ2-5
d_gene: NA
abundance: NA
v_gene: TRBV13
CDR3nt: TGTGCCAGCAGCAAATGGGGCTTTGGAGCCCAAGAGACCCAGTACTTC
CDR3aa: CASSKWGFGAQETQYF

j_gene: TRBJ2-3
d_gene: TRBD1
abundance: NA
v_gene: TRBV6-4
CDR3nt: TGTGCCAGCAGCCAGGACAGGGGGCTTACAGATACGCAGTATTTT
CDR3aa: CASSQDRGLTDTQYF

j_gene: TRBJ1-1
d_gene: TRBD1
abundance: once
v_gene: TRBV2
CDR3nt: TGTGCCAGCTACAGGGGGACTGAAGCTTTCTTT
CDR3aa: CASYRGTEAFF

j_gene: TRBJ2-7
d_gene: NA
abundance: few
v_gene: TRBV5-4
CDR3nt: TGTGCCAGCAGCTTGAATCAGGCTGGCTCCTACGAGCAGTACTTC
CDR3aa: CASSLNQAGSYEQYF

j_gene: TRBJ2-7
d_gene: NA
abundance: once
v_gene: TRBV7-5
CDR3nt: TGTGCCAGAAGCCTCCCTACTTACGAGCAGTACTTC
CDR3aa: CARSLPTYEQYF

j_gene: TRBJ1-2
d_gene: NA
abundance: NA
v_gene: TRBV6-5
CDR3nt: TGTGCCAGCGCAACAGGGACCAGAATGGGGGATGGCTACACCTTC
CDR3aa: CASATGTRMGDGYTF

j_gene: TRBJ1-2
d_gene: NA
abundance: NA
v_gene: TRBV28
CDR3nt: TGTGCCAGCAGTTTATTTCTACAGGGAGTCGGCTATGGCTACACCTTC
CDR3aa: CASSLFLQGVGYGYTF

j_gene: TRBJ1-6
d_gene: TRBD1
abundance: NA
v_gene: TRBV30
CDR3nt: TGTGCCAGGAAACTTGGACAGGGGGGCAATTCACCCCTCCACTTT
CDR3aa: CARKLGQGGNSPLHF

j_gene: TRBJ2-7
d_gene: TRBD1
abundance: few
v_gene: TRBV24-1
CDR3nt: TGTGCCACCAGTGATCGACAGGGGGAGACCTACGAGCAGTACTTC
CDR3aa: CATSDRQGETYEQYF

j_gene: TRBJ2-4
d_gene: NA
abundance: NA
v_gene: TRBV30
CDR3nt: TGTGCCTGGAGTGTACTGGAGGGAAACATTCAGTACTTC
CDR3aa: CAWSVLEGNIQYF

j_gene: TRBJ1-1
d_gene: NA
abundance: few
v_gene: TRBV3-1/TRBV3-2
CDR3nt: TGTGCCAGCAGCCATAGCGTTCTGAACACTGAAGCTTTCTTT
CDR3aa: CASSHSVLNTEAFF

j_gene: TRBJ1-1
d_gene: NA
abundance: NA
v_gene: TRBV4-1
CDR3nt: TGCGCCAGCAGCCAAGAGTTCAGGGCGAATGAAGCTTTCTTT
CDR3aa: CASSQEFRANEAFF

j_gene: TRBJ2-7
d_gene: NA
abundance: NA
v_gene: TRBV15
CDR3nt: TGTGCCACCAGACCGACAGGGAGGGAGCAGTACTTC
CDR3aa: CATRPTGREQYF

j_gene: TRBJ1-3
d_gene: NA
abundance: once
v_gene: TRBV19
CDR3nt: TGTGCCAGTAGTATCACAGGGAAAGGACCTGGAAACACCATATATTTT
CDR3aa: CASSITGKGPGNTIYF

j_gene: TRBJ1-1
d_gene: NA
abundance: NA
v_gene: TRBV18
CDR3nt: TGTGCCAGCTCACTAACAGGGCAGAACACTGAAGCTTTCTTT
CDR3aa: CASSLTGQNTEAFF

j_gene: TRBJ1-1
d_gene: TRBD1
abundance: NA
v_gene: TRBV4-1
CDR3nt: TGCGACCGGGACAGTGACTTGAACACTGAAGCTTTCTTT
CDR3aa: CDRDSDLNTEAFF

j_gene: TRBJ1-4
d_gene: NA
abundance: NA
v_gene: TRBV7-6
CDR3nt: TGTGCCAGCAGCCCCAGTCCTGGAAAACTGTTTTTT
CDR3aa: CASSPSPGKLFF

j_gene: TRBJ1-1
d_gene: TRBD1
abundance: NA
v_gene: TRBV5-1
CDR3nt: TGCGCCAGCAGCCCCCAGGGGGGTGGCACTGAAGCTTTCTTT
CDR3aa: CASSPQGGGTEAFF

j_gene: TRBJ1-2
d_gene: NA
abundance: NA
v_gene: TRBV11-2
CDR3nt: TGTGCCGTCCCTGGGGGGTCCTATGGCTACACCTTC
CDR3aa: CAVPGGSYGYTF

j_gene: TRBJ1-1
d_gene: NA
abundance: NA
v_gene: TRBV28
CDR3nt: TGTGCCAGCAGTTTTGGAGGGGTCACTGAAGCTTTCTTT
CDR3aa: CASSFGGVTEAFF

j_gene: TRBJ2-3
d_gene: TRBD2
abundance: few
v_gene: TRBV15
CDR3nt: TGTGCCACCAGCAGAGGACTAGCAACTAGCACAGATACGCAGTATTTT
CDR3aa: CATSRGLATSTDTQYF

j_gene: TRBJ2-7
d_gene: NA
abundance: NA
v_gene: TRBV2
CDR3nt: TGTGCCAGCAGTCGAGGTTCCTACGAGCAGTACTTC
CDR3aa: CASSRGSYEQYF

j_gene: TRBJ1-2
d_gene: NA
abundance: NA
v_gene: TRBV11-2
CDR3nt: TGTGCCAGCAGCTCCGACTCTGGCTACACCTTC
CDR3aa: CASSSDSGYTF

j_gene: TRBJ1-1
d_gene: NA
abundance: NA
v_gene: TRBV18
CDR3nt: TGTGCCAGCTCCCAGGGAGGAACTGAAGCTTTCTTT
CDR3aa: CASSQGGTEAFF

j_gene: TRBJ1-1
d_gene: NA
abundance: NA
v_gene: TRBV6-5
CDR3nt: TGTGCCAGCAGTAAATCAGGGGTCAGGGTCACTGAAGCTTTCTTT
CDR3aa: CASSKSGVRVTEAFF

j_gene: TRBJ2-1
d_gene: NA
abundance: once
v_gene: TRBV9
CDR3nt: TGTGCCAGCAGCGTAGAGGAGGGGAGGAATGAGCAGTTCTTC
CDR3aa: CASSVEEGRNEQFF

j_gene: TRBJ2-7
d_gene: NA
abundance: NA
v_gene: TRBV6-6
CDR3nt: TGTGCCAGCAGGCCAGACAGCTACGAGCAGTACTTC
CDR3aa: CASRPDSYEQYF

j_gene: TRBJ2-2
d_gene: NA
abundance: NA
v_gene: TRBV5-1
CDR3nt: TGCGCCAGCGGCCATACAGGGCGAGACACCGGGGAGCTGTTTTTT
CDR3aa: CASGHTGRDTGELFF

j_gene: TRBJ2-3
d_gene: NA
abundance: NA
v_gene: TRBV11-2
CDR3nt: TGTGCCAGCAGCTCCAGGTCAGATACGCAGTATTTT
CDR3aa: CASSSRSDTQYF

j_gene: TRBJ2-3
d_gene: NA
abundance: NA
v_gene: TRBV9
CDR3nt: TGTGCCAGCAGCGAAAGACAGGGCGGGGGCACAGATACGCAGTATTTT
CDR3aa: CASSERQGGGTDTQYF

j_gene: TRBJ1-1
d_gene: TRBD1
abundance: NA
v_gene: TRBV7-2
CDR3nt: TGTGCCAGCAGCTTCAGGGACAGTATGAACACTGAAGCTTTCTTT
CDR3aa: CASSFRDSMNTEAFF

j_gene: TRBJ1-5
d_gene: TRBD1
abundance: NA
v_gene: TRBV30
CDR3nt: TGTGCCTGGAGTGAACAACAGGGGATGGACTTTCGCAATCAGCCCCAGCATTTT
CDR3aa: CAWSEQQGMDFRNQPQHF

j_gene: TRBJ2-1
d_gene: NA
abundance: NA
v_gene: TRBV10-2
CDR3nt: TGCGCCAGCAGTGAAGAGTACAATGAGCAGTTCTTC
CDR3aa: CASSEEYNEQFF

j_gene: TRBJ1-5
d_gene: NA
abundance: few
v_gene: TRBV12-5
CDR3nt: TGTGCTAGTGGTTTGGTACTGGCCCCCGATCATCGGGGCAATCAGCCCCAGCATTTT
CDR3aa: CASGLVLAPDHRGNQPQHF

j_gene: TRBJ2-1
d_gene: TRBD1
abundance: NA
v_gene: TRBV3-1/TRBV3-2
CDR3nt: TGTGCCAGCAGCCAAGGGAACAGGGGTGGCAATGAGCAGTTCTTC
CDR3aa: CASSQGNRGGNEQFF

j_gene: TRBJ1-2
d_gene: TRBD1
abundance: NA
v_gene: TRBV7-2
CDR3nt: TGTGCCAGCAGCCCGGAGCTCGAGACAGGGGGAATGGGCTACACCTTC
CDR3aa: CASSPELETGGMGYTF

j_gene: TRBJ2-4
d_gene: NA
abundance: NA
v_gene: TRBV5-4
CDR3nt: TGTGCCAGCAGCTCGGGACAAGAAAACATTCAGTACTTC
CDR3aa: CASSSGQENIQYF